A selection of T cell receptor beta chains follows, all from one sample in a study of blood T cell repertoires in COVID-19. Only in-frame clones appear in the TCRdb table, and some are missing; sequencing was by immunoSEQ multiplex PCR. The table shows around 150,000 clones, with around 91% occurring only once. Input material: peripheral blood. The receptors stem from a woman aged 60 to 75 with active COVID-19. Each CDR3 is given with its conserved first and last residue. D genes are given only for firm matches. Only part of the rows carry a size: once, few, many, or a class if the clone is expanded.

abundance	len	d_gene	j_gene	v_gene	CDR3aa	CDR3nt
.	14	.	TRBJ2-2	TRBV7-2	CASSPLVGTGELFF	TGTGCCAGCAGCCCACTGGTCGGGACCGGGGAGCTGTTTTTT
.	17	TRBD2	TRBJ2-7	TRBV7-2	CASGSGRGALAAYEQYF	TGTGCCAGCGGATCGGGCAGGGGAGCACTAGCGGCCTACGAGCAGTACTTC
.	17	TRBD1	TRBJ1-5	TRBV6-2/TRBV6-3	CASSRTGTGVAGQPQHF	TGTGCCAGCAGTCGCACCGGGACAGGGGTGGCCGGTCAGCCCCAGCATTTT
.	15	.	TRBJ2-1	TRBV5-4	CASSSGIQTWDEQFF	TGTGCCAGCAGTTCCGGGATCCAGACTTGGGATGAGCAGTTCTTC
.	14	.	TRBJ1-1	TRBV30	CAWSGTRGITEAFF	TGTGCCTGGAGTGGGACAAGGGGGATCACTGAAGCTTTCTTT
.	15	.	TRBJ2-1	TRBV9	CASSARGTGNNEQFF	TGTGCCAGCAGCGCAAGAGGGACTGGGAACAATGAGCAGTTCTTC
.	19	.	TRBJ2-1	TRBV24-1	CATSDLPGSGARSYNEQFF	TGTGCCACCAGTGATTTGCCAGGGTCTGGAGCAAGGTCCTACAATGAGCAGTTCTTC
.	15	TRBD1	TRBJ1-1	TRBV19	CASTPDLLTGAEAFF	TGTGCCAGTACCCCCGATCTTCTAACAGGGGCTGAAGCTTTCTTT
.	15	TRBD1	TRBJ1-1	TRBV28	CASSLTGGANTEAFF	TGTGCCAGCAGTTTAACAGGGGGAGCCAACACTGAAGCTTTCTTT
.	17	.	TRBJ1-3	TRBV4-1	CASSQEIVFLSGNTIYF	TGCGCCAGCAGCCAAGAAATCGTTTTTCTCTCTGGAAACACCATATATTTT
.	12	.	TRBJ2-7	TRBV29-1	CSVRTDSYEQYF	TGCAGCGTTCGAACAGACAGCTACGAGCAGTACTTC
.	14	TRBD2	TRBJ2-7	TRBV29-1	CSVAASGDSYEQYF	TGCAGCGTTGCGGCTAGCGGGGACTCCTACGAGCAGTACTTC
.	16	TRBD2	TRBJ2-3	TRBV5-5	CASSFLSGGSTDTQYF	TGTGCCAGCAGCTTCTTGTCGGGGGGGAGCACAGATACGCAGTATTTT
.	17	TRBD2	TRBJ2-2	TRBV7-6	CASSLDPAGGPEWELFF	TGTGCCAGCAGCTTAGACCCAGCGGGAGGCCCGGAGTGGGAGCTGTTTTTT
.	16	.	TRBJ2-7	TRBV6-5	CASSYSLAPSSYEQYF	TGTGCCAGCAGTTACTCGCTAGCTCCCTCCTCCTACGAGCAGTACTTC
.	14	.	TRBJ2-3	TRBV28	CASSPPRGADTQYF	TGTGCCAGCAGTCCCCCCCGGGGGGCGGATACGCAGTATTTT
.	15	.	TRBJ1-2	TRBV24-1	CATSDADRPIEGYTF	TGTGCCACCAGTGATGCCGACAGGCCGATCGAGGGCTACACCTTC
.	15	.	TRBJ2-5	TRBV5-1	CASTQASLEGETQYF	TGCGCCAGCACCCAGGCTAGCTTGGAGGGAGAGACCCAGTACTTC
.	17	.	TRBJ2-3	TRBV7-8	CASSPRGGASGTDTQYF	TGTGCCAGCAGCCCGAGGGGGGGGGCTAGCGGCACAGATACGCAGTATTTT
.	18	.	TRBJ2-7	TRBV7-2	CASSPQGGEALGYYEQYF	TGTGCCAGCAGCCCTCAGGGGGGAGAGGCTTTGGGGTACTACGAGCAGTACTTC
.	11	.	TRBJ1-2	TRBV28	CASMAGYGYTF	TGTGCCAGCATGGCGGGTTATGGCTACACCTTC
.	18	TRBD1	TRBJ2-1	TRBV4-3	CASSQEAVDRVGGNEQFF	TGCGCCAGCAGCCAAGAAGCCGTGGACAGGGTGGGTGGTAATGAGCAGTTCTTC
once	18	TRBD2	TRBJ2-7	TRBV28	CASSLGLAGGLLSYEQYF	TGTGCCAGCAGTTTAGGACTAGCGGGAGGGCTACTCTCCTACGAGCAGTACTTC
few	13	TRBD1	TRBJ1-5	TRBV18	CASHPGGGQPQHF	TGTGCCAGCCATCCAGGGGGCGGTCAGCCCCAGCATTTT
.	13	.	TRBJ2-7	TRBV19	CATGNLQAREQYF	TGTGCCACCGGAAATCTACAGGCCCGGGAGCAGTACTTC
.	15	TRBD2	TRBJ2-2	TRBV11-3	CASGKGLAGGGELFF	TGTGCCAGCGGAAAGGGACTAGCGGGTGGCGGGGAGCTGTTTTTT
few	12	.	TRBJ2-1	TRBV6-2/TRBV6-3	CASSPRVFEQFF	TGTGCCAGCAGTCCCCGGGTTTTCGAGCAGTTCTTC
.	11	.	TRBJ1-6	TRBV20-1	CSASDNSPLHF	TGCAGTGCTAGCGATAATTCACCCCTCCACTTT
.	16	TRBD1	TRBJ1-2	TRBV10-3	CAISDIPGTDGYGYTF	TGTGCCATCAGTGATATCCCAGGGACAGACGGCTATGGCTACACCTTC
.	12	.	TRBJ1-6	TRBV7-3	CASSPGNSPLHF	TGTGCCAGCAGCCCAGGGAATTCACCCCTCCACTTT
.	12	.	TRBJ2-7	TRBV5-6	CASTSGAYEQYF	TGTGCCAGCACCTCGGGGGCCTACGAGCAGTACTTC
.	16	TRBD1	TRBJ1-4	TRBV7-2	CASSLGQGAGNEKLFF	TGTGCCAGCAGCTTAGGACAGGGGGCTGGTAATGAAAAACTGTTTTTT
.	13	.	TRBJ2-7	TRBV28	CASRRDSFYEQYF	TGTGCCAGCCGCCGGGACTCTTTCTACGAGCAGTACTTC
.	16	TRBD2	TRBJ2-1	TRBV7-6	CASSWGSQRGYNEQFF	TGTGCCAGCAGCTGGGGCAGCCAGCGGGGCTACAATGAGCAGTTCTTC
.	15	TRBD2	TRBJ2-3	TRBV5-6	CASSPGTSFPDTQYF	TGTGCCAGCAGCCCCGGGACTAGTTTCCCCGATACGCAGTATTTT
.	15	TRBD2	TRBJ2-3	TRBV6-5	CAVGRREGRTDTQYF	TGTGCCGTAGGGAGGCGGGAGGGGAGGACAGATACGCAGTATTTT
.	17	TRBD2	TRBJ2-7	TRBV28	CASVFGGLAGHYYEQYF	TGTGCCAGCGTTTTTGGGGGGCTAGCGGGACACTACTACGAGCAGTACTTC
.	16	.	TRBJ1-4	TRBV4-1	CASSPRGMATNEKLFF	TGCGCCAGCAGCCCAAGAGGGATGGCGACTAATGAAAAACTGTTTTTT
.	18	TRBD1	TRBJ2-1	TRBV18	CASSPLGQRNQFNNEQFF	TGTGCCAGCTCACCTTTGGGACAGCGGAACCAATTTAACAATGAGCAGTTCTTC
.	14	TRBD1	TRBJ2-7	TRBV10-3	CAIKAGQGAAEQYF	TGTGCCATCAAAGCGGGACAGGGGGCCGCCGAGCAGTACTTC
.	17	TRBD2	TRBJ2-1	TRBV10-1	CASSGSTSGIWTNEQFF	TGCGCCAGCAGTGGGTCGACTAGCGGGATCTGGACCAATGAGCAGTTCTTC
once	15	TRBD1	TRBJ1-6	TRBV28	CASSLNTGAGSPLHF	TGTGCCAGCAGTTTAAATACAGGGGCTGGTTCACCCCTCCACTTT
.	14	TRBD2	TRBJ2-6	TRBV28	CASRPGGGANVLTF	TGTGCCAGCAGACCGGGAGGTGGGGCCAACGTCCTGACTTTC
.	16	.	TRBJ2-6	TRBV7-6	CASSLIKGPGANVLTF	TGTGCCAGCAGCTTAATTAAGGGGCCCGGGGCCAACGTCCTGACTTTC
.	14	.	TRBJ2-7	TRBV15	CATSLDRGLGGQYF	TGTGCCACCAGCCTGGATAGAGGGCTCGGGGGGCAGTACTTC
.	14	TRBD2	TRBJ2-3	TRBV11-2	CATTKREVSDTQYF	TGTGCCACGACCAAGCGGGAGGTTTCAGATACGCAGTATTTT
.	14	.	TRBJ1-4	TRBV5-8	CASSSPGGGEKLFF	TGTGCCAGCAGCTCTCCGGGGGGGGGTGAAAAACTGTTTTTT
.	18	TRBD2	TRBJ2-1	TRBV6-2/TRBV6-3	CASSPGTSGRSSYNEQFF	TGTGCCAGCAGTCCCGGGACTAGCGGGAGGAGCTCCTACAATGAGCAGTTCTTC
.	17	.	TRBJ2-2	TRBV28	CARTRTLIPANTGELFF	TGTGCCAGGACTAGGACTCTCATCCCGGCGAACACCGGGGAGCTGTTTTTT